This T cell receptor beta chain came from a study of shared clonotypes between healthy human individuals. Whole-study findings and limits: Approximately 5% was the fraction of naive CD4 clonotypes found shared across four donors.

Method: immunoSEQ multiplex PCR; TCRdb's copy keeps in-frame clones and lacks some. The top ten clones hold 0.39% of a sample with 2.3 million or so clones, 85% to 95% of them seen once. In regard to this clone: The antigen is undetermined.

Deletions cut 2 bases from V and 7 bases from J, with 15 bases between. The CDR3 loop spans 16 amino acids. From germline, CDR1 is MDHEN and CDR2 SYDVKM. The sequence was collected from a man younger than 35 in good health. Some clones in this sample may be carry-over from other donors' samples. The sample comprised naive CD4+ T cells from PBMCs. Subset in this sample: CD45RA+ positively selected. The gene calls are TRBV28 and TRBJ1-6; TRBD1 might be the D (6 bases). The CDR3 nucleotides are TGTGCCAGCAGTTTAGGACAGCCGTGGTCCAATTCACCCCTCCACTTT. This gives the protein CASSLGQPWSNSPLHF.